These 3 T cell receptor beta chains were all obtained from the same sample, sequenced in a study of Graves' ophthalmopathy and Graves' hyperthyroidism. TCR beta CDR3 amplification used RNA transcripts. The authors performed first-round RT-PCR with HTBI primers and then a second-round multiplex PCR. TCRdb reprocessed the multiplex PCR reads with MiXCR, giving one entry per CDR3 protein. The repertoire includes over a million distinct CDR3 sequences, about 35% of them detected once, and around 10% sits in the top ten. Sequences were obtained from peripheral blood or thyroid tissue (not recorded which). These TCRs come from an adult man with Graves' hyperthyroidism.

This clonotype appeared a few times. This chain links TRBV5-4 with TRBJ2-5, with TRBD1 matching 7 bases. V gave up 4 bases and J gave up 1 base; unmatched junction bases: 4. Germline V gene sequence: CDR1 SGHNT, CDR2 YYREEE (reference sequence). The CDR3 is made up of 14 amino acids. CDR3 region: CASSNTGVQETQYF. The DNA of the CDR3 is TGTGCCAGCAGCAACACAGGGGTCCAAGAGACCCAGTACTTC.

This clonotype has a count of ten or more. This rearrangement joins TRBV19 to TRBJ1-1, with D unresolved. The ends were cut back, 7 bases at V and 1 base at J, with 10 bases in the middle. Germline CDR1 is LNHDA and CDR2 is SQIVND (reference sequence). The CDR3 length is 13 residues. This chain's CDR3 is CASTDDTNTEAFF. The DNA for the CDR3 is TGTGCCAGTACCGACGACACGAACACTGAAGCTTTCTTT.

This clonotype was observed a few times. The J gene is TRBJ2-2, the V gene TRBV9; perhaps TRBD2 as D (5 bases). The CDR3 sequence is 16 residues long. Germline CDR1 is SGDLS and CDR2 is YYNGEE. The ends were cut back, 5 bases at V and 3 bases at J, with 17 bases in the middle. This chain's CDR3 is CASSSSAFGYTGELFF. The DNA of the CDR3 is TGTGCCAGCAGTAGTAGCGCCTTTGGGTACACCGGGGAGCTGTTTTTT.